The T cell receptor beta chain described here comes from a study of early T cells in non-severe SARS-CoV-2 infection. Background on the study: Sequencing of bulk RNA from unsorted whole blood was done, without chain pairing. General observations from the study: Database matching using VDJdb favored anti-spike CD8 responses, with private and CD4 specificities left missing.

As regards this clonotype: Its antigen is not identified.

One entry per CDR3 protein, called by TCRdb with MiXCR from the 5' RACE reads. Here the sample spans some 66,000 distinct CDR3 sequences, about 13% being singletons. The sequenced material came from whole blood. The receptor was derived from an adult who was a healthcare worker with PCR-confirmed SARS-CoV-2 infection or an uninfected control (not recorded which).

CDR3 in DNA: TGCAGCGTTGCACCTAGCGGAACCGGGGAGCTGTTTTTT. Encoded protein: CSVAPSGTGELFF. The chain joins TRBV29-1 to TRBJ2-2; TRBD2 agrees at 7 bases. With 4 bases clipped from V and 5 bases from J, the junction kept 4 bases outside the gene matches. The germline V gene encodes CDR1 SQVTM and CDR2 ANQGSEA. The CDR3 consists of 13 residues.